These 25 T cell receptor beta chains were all obtained from the same sample, sequenced in a study of shared clonotypes between healthy human individuals. TCRdb's table, derived via immunoSEQ multiplex PCR, lists solely in-frame clones and lacks some. This sample yields 550,000 to 700,000 clones, of which about three quarters are seen a single time; 1.5% to 2% belongs to the top ten. Sequencing was carried out using memory CD4+ T cells sorted from blood. Subset given: CD45RA-negative fraction. Receptor source: a woman in her twenties or thirties in good health.

The CDR3 coding sequence is TGTGCCAGCAGTGAACACGGGACTGAAGCTTTCTTT. It codes for CASSEHGTEAFF. This chain links TRBV6-1 with TRBJ1-1; D is ambiguous. Between the trimmed V and J ends, which lost 2 bases and 5 bases, there was a span of 6 bases. The CDR3 extends over 12 amino acids. Germline V gene lookup returns CDR1 MNHNS and CDR2 SASEGT.

This chain links TRBV5-5 with TRBJ2-3, with no clear D. V was shortened by 3 bases and J by 2 bases, with 10 bases between the two germline ends. The CDR3 has 14 residues. Germline V gene sequence: CDR1 SGHKS, CDR2 YYEKEE (reference sequence). CDR3 sequence (DNA): TGTGCCAGCAGCTCCCGGCTAAACACAGATACGCAGTATTTT. It specifies CASSSRLNTDTQYF.

Many counts were recorded for this clone. V is TRBV25-1 and J is TRBJ2-7, with D tentatively TRBD2 (5 bases). The germline gives CDR1 MGHDK, CDR2 SYGVNS. V shed 6 bases and J shed 7 bases, with 19 bases lying between them. There are 14 residues in the CDR3. Written as DNA, the CDR3 is TGTGCCAGCAGAGTTTTGGGATCGTCGGGAGAGCAGTACTTC. Amino acid sequence: CASRVLGSSGEQYF.

The chain combines TRBV2 with TRBJ2-7; perhaps D is TRBD1 or TRBD2 (6 bases each). V was clipped by 2 bases and J by 5 bases, with 19 bases between them. The CDR3 has 16 amino acids. Germline lookup yields CDR1 SNHLY and CDR2 FYNNEI. The CDR3 DNA reads TGTGCCAGCAGTGAAAGCAGGGGACTTGGGACAAACGAGCAGTACTTC. Protein product: CASSESRGLGTNEQYF.

The rearrangement uses TRBV4-1 and TRBJ2-4; D is undetermined. Trimming stripped 1 base from V and 0 bases from J, with 10 bases between. This CDR3 region has 16 residues. The germline CDR1 and CDR2 sequences are MGHRA and YSYEKL. CDR3 sequence: CASSQAREVAKNIQYF. Here the CDR3 DNA reads TGCGCCAGCAGCCAAGCTAGGGAAGTAGCCAAAAACATTCAGTACTTC.

The rearrangement links TRBV7-2 to TRBJ1-1, with 11 bases that match TRBD1. The CDR3 loop spans 19 amino acids. The trim removed 5 bases at V and 10 bases at J, leaving 24 bases unmatched. Germline CDR1 and CDR2: SGHTA and FQGNSA. This chain's CDR3 is CASSAGFSWDRGRRMLAFF. DNA of the CDR3: TGTGCCAGCAGCGCAGGTTTTAGCTGGGACAGGGGGAGAAGAATGCTAGCTTTCTTT.

V is TRBV19 and J is TRBJ2-3; 8 bases fit TRBD1. Germline trimming cut 7 bases from V and 5 bases from J; bases unmatched to any gene: 11. Germline V gene sequence: CDR1 LNHDA, CDR2 SQIVND (reference sequence). CDR3 length: 15 amino acids. CDR3 nucleotide sequence: TGTGCCAGTACCTCGACAGGGGCGAGGGGAGATACGCAGTATTTT. Its translation: CASTSTGARGDTQYF.

CDR3 bases: TGTGCCAGCAGCTTATCGATAGCGGGAGGAGATACGCAGTATTTT. Protein sequence: CASSLSIAGGDTQYF. The J gene is TRBJ2-3, the V gene TRBV7-2; 10 positions match TRBD2. Germline V gene sequence: CDR1 SGHTA, CDR2 FQGNSA. J lost 5 bases, V lost 2 bases, and 4 bases had no gene match. CDR3 length: 15 residues.

This clone was seen a handful of times. The chain joins TRBV29-1 to TRBJ1-3, with D hard to call. Looked up from germline, CDR1 is SQVTM and CDR2 is ANQGSEA. This CDR3 comprises 12 residues. V was shortened by 7 bases and J by 1 base, with 8 bases between the two germline ends. The CDR3 region has the DNA TGCAGCGCCCAGAAGTCTGGAAACACCATATATTTT. This translates into CSAQKSGNTIYF.

This chain joins TRBV5-4 and TRBJ2-7; D may be TRBD1 or TRBD2 (5 bases each). The CDR3 covers 13 residues. Germline V gene lookup returns CDR1 SGHNT and CDR2 YYREEE (reference sequence). Trimming stripped 0 bases from V and 5 bases from J, with 9 bases between. CDR3 DNA: TGTGCCAGCAGCTTGGCCGTGGGGGACGAGCAGTACTTC. Its protein is CASSLAVGDEQYF.

The V gene is TRBV5-5, the J gene TRBJ2-7; tentative D call: TRBD1 (6 bases). Germline CDR1 SGHKS, CDR2 YYEKEE (reference sequence). The CDR3 runs to 12 residues. V was pared by 4 bases and J by 7 bases, with 12 bases between. The chain's CDR3 is CASSGTGTEQYF. In nucleotides, the CDR3 is TGTGCCAGCAGCGGAACCGGGACAGAGCAGTACTTC.

The rearrangement joins TRBV6-1 to TRBJ1-1; D gene unclear. Germline V gene data show CDR1 as MNHNS and CDR2 as SASEGT. The CDR3 runs 13 residues. The V end was cut by 4 bases, the J end by 3 bases, with 9 bases between. CDR3 residues: CASSGLSHTEAFF. The CDR3 bases are TGTGCCAGCAGTGGGCTTTCCCACACTGAAGCTTTCTTT.

This chain links TRBV6-4 with TRBJ2-5; 7 nucleotides match TRBD2. After removal of 8 bases from V and 2 bases from J, the junction contained 5 bases not matched to a gene. Germline V gene data show CDR1 as MRHNA and CDR2 as SNTAGT. The CDR3 is made up of 13 amino acids. For the CDR3, the DNA is TGTGCCAGCGGAGCGGGGACTCAAGAGACCCAGTACTTC. Residues: CASGAGTQETQYF.

The CDR3 here is CASSTGGKYEQYF. In DNA form, the CDR3 reads TGCGCCAGCTCGACAGGGGGCAAATACGAGCAGTACTTC. The V call is TRBV10-2, the J call TRBJ2-7; 10 bases match TRBD1. The CDR3 has 13 residues. V lost 8 bases and J lost 4; bases outside the gene matches: 5. Germline CDR1 and CDR2: WSHSY and SAAADI.

The chain recombines TRBV5-1 with TRBJ1-1; tentative D call: TRBD1 (5 bases). Trimming removed 4 bases from V and 3 bases from J, with 13 bases in between. The CDR3 totals 14 residues. Germline CDR1 is SGHRS and CDR2 is YFSETQ. The CDR3 nucleotides read TGCGCCAGCAGCCCGACAGTTTCGGACACTGAAGCTTTCTTT. It is translated as CASSPTVSDTEAFF.

The chain joins TRBV29-1 to TRBJ2-7; perhaps TRBD2 as D (5 bases). Germline CDR1 reads SQVTM; CDR2 reads ANQGSEA. The V end lost 3 bases, the J end lost 2 bases, and 14 bases lay between the germline ends. This CDR3 has 14 amino acids. The CDR3 reads CSVDMGGGTYEQYF. CDR3 coding DNA: TGCAGCGTTGATATGGGTGGAGGTACCTACGAGCAGTACTTC.

The chain combines TRBV10-3 with TRBJ1-5, with a weak D call TRBD1 (5 bases). The CDR3 extends over 15 amino acids. Looked up from germline, CDR1 is ENHRY and CDR2 is SYGVKD. V was shortened by 3 bases and J by 1 base, with 10 bases between the two germline ends. CDR3 sequence (DNA): TGTGCCATCAGTGACCGGGGGGGAAGCAATCAGCCCCAGCATTTT. This translates into CAISDRGGSNQPQHF.

The chain has TRBV5-1 and TRBJ2-3, with D maybe TRBD2 (6 bases). The germline gives CDR1 SGHRS, CDR2 YFSETQ. The CDR3 contains 13 residues. The ends were cut back, 4 bases at V and 5 bases at J, with 11 bases in the middle. CDR3 in DNA: TGCGCCAGCAGCCGGGACTGGGGAGATACGCAGTATTTT. Translating gives CASSRDWGDTQYF.

This clone showed up just a few times. The chain recombines TRBV7-9 with TRBJ2-7; D perhaps matches TRBD2 (6 bases). Per germline, CDR1 SEHNR and CDR2 FQNEAQ (reference sequence). The CDR3 loop spans 15 amino acids. V lost 1 base and J lost 5, with 15 bases in between. The chain's CDR3 is CASSLVFGGANEQYF. CDR3 bases: TGTGCCAGCAGCTTAGTTTTCGGGGGAGCAAACGAGCAGTACTTC.

The chain is built from TRBV6-4 and TRBJ1-5; TRBD1 is a possible D gene (6 bases). CDR3 size: 15 residues. V lost 4 bases, J lost 5 bases, and 15 bases lay in between. Looked up from germline, CDR1 is MRHNA and CDR2 is SNTAGT. CDR3 DNA sequence: TGTGCCAGCAGTGGGGAGGGGAGGGGGGATCAGCCCCAGCATTTT. Amino acids: CASSGEGRGDQPQHF.

This clone was picked up a small number of times. This chain connects TRBV28 to TRBJ2-1; 7 bases align to TRBD1. V lost 5 bases and J lost 0; bases outside the gene matches: 7. This CDR3 is 16 amino acids long. Germline V gene sequence: CDR1 MDHEN, CDR2 SYDVKM. CDR3: CASSPRTGSSYNEQFF. The CDR3 DNA reads as TGTGCCAGCAGTCCGCGGACAGGAAGCTCCTACAATGAGCAGTTCTTC.

At least ten counts were recorded for this clone. The sample holds other DNA sequences that translate to the same CDR3. This chain uses TRBV11-1 with TRBJ2-7; 7 bases agree with TRBD2. This CDR3 has 14 residues. Germline-derived CDR1 and CDR2 are SGHAT and FQDESV (reference sequence). V lost 3 bases to trimming and J lost 0 bases; unmatched junction nucleotides: 2. The CDR3 is CASSFQRDSYEQYF. In DNA form, the CDR3 reads TGTGCCAGCAGCTTTCAGCGGGACTCCTACGAGCAGTACTTC.

In its sample, this clone was seen once. This sequence joins TRBV7-8 and TRBJ1-5, with a possible D match to TRBD1 (6 bases). The CDR3 totals 17 residues. The germline CDR1 and CDR2 sequences are SGHVS and FQNEAQ. V dropped 3 bases and J dropped 1 base, with 16 bases sitting between them. The CDR3 nucleotides are TGTGCCAGCAGCTTGTTGGTCGACAGGAGGAGCAATCAGCCCCAGCATTTT. This codes for CASSLLVDRRSNQPQHF.

The chain is built from TRBV5-1 and TRBJ2-5; tentatively, D is TRBD1 or TRBD2 (5 bases each). V gave up 1 base and J gave up 4 bases, with 8 bases separating them. Germline V gene data show CDR1 as SGHRS and CDR2 as YFSETQ. This CDR3 has 13 amino acids. CDR3 sequence reads: CASSLWDGETQYF. CDR3 nucleotide sequence: TGCGCCAGCAGCTTGTGGGACGGAGAGACCCAGTACTTC.

This chain links TRBV9 with TRBJ2-5; TRBD2 aligns across 10 bases. The ends lost 0 bases at V and 4 bases at J; junction bases unmatched: 6. CDR1 is SGDLS and CDR2 is YYNGEE in the germline V gene. The CDR3 contains 16 residues. The CDR3 bases are TGTGCCAGCAGCGTAGGGACTAGCGGCGGAAGAGAGACCCAGTACTTC. Amino acids: CASSVGTSGGRETQYF.